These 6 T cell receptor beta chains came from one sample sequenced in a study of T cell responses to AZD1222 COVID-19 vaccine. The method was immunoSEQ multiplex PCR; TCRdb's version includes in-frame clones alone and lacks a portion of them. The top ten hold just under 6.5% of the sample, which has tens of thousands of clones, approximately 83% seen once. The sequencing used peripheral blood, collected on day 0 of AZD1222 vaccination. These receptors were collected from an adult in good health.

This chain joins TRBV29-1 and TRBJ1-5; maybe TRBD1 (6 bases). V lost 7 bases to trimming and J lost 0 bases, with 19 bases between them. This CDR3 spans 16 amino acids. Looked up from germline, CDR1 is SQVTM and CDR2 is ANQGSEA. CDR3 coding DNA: TGCAGCGGCAATCGGGACAACTTCTTTAGCAATCAGCCCCAGCATTTT. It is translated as CSGNRDNFFSNQPQHF. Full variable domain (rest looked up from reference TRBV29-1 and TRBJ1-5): SAVISQKPSRDICQRGTSLTIQCQVDSQVTMMFWYRQQPGQSLTLIATANQGSEATYESGFVIDKFPISRPNLTFSTLTVSNMSPEDSSIYLCSGNRDNFFSNQPQHFGDGTRLSIL.

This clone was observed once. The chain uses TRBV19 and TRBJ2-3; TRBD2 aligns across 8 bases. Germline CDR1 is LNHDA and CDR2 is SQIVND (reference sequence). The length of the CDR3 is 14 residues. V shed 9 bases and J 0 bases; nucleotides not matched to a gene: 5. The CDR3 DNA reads TGTGCCAGCGAATCTAGCGGGAGCACAGATACGCAGTATTTT. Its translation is CASESSGSTDTQYF. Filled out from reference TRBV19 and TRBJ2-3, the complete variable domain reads DGGITQSPKYLFRKEGQNVTLSCEQNLNHDAMYWYRQDPGQGLRLIYYSQIVNDFQKGDIAEGYSVSREKKESFPLTVTSAQKNPTAFYLCASESSGSTDTQYFGPGTRLTVL.

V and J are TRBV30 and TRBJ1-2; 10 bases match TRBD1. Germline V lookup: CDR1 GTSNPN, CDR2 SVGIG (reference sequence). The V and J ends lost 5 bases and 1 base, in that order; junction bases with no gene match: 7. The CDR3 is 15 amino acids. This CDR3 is CAWALGTGDNYGYTF. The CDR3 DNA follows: TGTGCCTGGGCCCTTGGGACAGGGGATAACTATGGCTACACCTTC. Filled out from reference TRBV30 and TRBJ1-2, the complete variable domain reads SQTIHQWPATLVQPVGSPLSLECTVEGTSNPNLYWYRQAAGRGLQLLFYSVGIGQISSEVPQNLSASRPQDRQFILSSKKLLLSDSGFYLCAWALGTGDNYGYTFGSGTRLTVV.

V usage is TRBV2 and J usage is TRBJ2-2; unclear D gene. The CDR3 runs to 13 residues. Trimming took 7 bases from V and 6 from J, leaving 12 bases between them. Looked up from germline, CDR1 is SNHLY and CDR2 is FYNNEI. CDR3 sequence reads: CASNLDVAGELFF. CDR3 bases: TGTGCCAGCAATCTGGACGTGGCCGGGGAGCTGTTTTTT.

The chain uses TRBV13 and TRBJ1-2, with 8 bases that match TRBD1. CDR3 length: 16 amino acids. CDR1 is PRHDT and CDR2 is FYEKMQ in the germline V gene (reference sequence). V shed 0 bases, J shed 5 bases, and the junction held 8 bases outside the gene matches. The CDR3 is CASSLGRGRFGYGYTF. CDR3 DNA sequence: TGTGCCAGCAGCTTAGGCAGGGGGCGATTCGGATATGGCTACACCTTC.

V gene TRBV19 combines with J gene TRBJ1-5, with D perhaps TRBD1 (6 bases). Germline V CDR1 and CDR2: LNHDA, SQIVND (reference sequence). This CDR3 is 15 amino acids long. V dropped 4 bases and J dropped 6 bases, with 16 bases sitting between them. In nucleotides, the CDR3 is TGTGCCAGTAGTAGGTTGGCAGGGGTAAGTCAGCCCCAGCATTTT. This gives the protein CASSRLAGVSQPQHF.